This T cell receptor (beta chain) was found in a study of shared clonotypes between healthy human individuals. This CDR3 has 16 residues. The germline V gene has CDR1 SGDLS and CDR2 YYNGEE. Trimming at V came to 4 bases and at J to 4 bases, leaving 5 bases not matched to a gene. CD45RO-negative, CCR7-selected cells formed the naive CD8 fraction, which excluded terminally differentiated effector memory CD45RA+ cells. The assay was immunoSEQ multiplex PCR, and TCRdb's table has in-frame clones only and misses some. Of about 2,100,000 clones listed, 85% to 95% are singletons. The rearrangement links TRBV9 to TRBJ2-1; 13 bases fit TRBD2. The sequenced material came from naive CD8+ T cells from PBMCs. The sequence came from a man younger than 35 in good health. Some clones in this sample may be carry-over from other donors' samples. CDR3 DNA sequence: TGTGCCAGCAGCACCCAGGGACTAGCGGGATACAATGAGCAGTTCTTC. Amino acid sequence: CASSTQGLAGYNEQFF. Using reference TRBV9 and TRBJ2-1 for the parts outside the CDR3, the full variable domain is DSGVTQTPKHLITATGQRVTLRCSPRSGDLSVYWYQQSLDQGLQFLIQYYNGEERAKGNILERFSAQQFPDLHSELNLSSLELGDSALYFCASSTQGLAGYNEQFFGPGTRLTVL.